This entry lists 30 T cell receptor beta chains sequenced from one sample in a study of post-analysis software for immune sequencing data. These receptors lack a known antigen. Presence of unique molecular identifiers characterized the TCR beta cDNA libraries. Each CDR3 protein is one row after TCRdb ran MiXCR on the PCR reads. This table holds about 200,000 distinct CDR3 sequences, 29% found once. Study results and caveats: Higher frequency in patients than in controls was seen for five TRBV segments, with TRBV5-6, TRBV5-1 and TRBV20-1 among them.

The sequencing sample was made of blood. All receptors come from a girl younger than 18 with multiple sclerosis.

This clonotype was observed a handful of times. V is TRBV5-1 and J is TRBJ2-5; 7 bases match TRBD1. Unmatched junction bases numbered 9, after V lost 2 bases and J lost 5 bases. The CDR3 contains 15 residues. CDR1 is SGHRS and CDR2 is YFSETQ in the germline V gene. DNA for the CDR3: TGCGCCAGCAGCTTCGACAGGGCGGCCCAGGAGACCCAGTACTTC. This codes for CASSFDRAAQETQYF.

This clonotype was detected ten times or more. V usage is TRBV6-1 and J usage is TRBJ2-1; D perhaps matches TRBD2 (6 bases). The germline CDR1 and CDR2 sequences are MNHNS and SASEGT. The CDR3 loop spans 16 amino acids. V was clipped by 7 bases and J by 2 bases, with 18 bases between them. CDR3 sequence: CASIKTGLTTYNEQFF. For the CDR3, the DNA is TGTGCCAGCATTAAAACGGGACTCACCACCTACAATGAGCAGTTCTTC.

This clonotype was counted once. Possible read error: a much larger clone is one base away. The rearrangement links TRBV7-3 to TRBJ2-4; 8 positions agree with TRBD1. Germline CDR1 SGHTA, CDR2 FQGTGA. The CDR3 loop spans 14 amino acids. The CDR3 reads CVSSGGQGGNIQYF. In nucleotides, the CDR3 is TGTGTCAGCAGTGGAGGACAGGGTGGAAACATTCAGTACTTC.

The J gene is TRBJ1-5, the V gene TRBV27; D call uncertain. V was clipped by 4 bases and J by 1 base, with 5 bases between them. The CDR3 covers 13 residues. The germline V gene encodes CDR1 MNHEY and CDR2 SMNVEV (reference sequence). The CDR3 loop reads CASSSWSNQPQHF. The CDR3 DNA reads TGTGCCAGCAGTTCATGGAGCAATCAGCCCCAGCATTTT.

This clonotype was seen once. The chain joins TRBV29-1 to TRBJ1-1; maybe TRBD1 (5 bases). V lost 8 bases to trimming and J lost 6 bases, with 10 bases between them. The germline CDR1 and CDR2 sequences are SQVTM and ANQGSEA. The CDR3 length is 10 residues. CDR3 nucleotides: TGCAGCTGGGGGTCGGCTGAAGCTTTCTTT. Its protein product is CSWGSAEAFF. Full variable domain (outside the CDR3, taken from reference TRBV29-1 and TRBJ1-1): SAVISQKPSRDICQRGTSLTIQCQVDSQVTMMFWYRQQPGQSLTLIATANQGSEATYESGFVIDKFPISRPNLTFSTLTVSNMSPEDSSIYLCSWGSAEAFFGQGTRLTVV.

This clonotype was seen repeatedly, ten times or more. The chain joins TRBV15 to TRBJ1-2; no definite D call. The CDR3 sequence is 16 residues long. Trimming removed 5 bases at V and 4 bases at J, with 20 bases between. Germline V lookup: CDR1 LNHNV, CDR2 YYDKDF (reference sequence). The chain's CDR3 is CATSAASRSVIYGYTF. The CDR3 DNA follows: TGTGCCACCAGCGCAGCTTCCAGGAGCGTGATCTATGGCTACACCTTC. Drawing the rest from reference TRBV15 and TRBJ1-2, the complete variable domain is DAMVIQNPRYQVTQFGKPVTLSCSQTLNHNVMYWYQQKSSQAPKLLFHYYDKDFNNEADTPDNFQSRRPNTSFCFLDIRSPGLGDTAMYLCATSAASRSVIYGYTFGSGTRLTVV.

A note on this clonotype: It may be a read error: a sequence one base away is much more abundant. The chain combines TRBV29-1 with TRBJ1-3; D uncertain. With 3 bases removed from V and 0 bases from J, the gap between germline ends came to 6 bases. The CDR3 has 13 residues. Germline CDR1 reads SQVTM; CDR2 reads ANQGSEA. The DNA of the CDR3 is TGCAGCGTTGAGGAAAACTCTGGAAACACCATATATTTT. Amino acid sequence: CSVEENSGNTIYF.

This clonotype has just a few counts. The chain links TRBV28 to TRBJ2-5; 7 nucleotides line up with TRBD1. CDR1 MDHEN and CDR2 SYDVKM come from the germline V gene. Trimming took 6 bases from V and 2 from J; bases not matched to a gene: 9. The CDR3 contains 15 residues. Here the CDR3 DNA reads TGTGCCAGCAGGGGGGACAGTGGGGAACAAGAGACCCAGTACTTC. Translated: CASRGDSGEQETQYF.

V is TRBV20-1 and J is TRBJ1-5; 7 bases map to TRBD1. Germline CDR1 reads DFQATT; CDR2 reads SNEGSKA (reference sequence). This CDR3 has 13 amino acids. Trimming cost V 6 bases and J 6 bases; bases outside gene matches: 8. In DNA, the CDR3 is TGCAGTGCCCCAGACAGGGCGGGTCAGCCCCAGCATTTT. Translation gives CSAPDRAGQPQHF.

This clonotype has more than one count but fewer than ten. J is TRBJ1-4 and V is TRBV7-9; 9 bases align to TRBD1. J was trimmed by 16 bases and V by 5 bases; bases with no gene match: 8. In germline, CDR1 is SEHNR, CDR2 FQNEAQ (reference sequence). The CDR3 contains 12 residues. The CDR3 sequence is CASSPDRGTAFF. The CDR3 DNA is TGTGCCAGCAGCCCTGACAGGGGGACTGCGTTTTTT. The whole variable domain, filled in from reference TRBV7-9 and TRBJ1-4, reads DTGVSQNPRHKITKRGQNVTFRCDPISEHNRLYWYRQTLGQGPEFLTYFQNEAQLEKSRLLSDRFSAERPKGSFSTLEIQRTEQGDSAMYLCASSPDRGTAFFGSGTQLSVL.

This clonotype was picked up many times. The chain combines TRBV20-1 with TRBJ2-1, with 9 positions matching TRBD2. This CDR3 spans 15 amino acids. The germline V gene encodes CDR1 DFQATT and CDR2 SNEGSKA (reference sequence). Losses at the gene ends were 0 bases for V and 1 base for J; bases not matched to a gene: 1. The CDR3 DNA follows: TGCAGTGCTAGAGATAGCGGGAGATCCTACAATGAGCAGTTCTTC. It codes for CSARDSGRSYNEQFF.

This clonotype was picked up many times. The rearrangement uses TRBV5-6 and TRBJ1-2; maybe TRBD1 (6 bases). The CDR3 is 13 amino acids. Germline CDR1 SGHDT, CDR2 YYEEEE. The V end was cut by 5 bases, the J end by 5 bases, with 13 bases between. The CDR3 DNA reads TGTGCCAGCAGTTACAGGGCGCCATATGGCTACACCTTC. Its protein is CASSYRAPYGYTF.

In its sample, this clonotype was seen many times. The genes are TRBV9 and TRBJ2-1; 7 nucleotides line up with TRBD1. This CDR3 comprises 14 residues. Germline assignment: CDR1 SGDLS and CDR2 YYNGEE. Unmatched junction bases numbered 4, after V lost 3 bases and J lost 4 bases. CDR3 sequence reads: CASSAQGQYNEQFF. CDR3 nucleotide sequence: TGTGCCAGCAGCGCCCAGGGACAGTACAATGAGCAGTTCTTC.

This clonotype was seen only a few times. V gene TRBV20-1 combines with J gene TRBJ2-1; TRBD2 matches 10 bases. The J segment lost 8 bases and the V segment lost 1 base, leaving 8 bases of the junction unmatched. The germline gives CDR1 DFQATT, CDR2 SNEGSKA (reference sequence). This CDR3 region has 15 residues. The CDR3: CSARASSGGGDEQFF. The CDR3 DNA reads TGCAGTGCTAGAGCCTCTAGCGGGGGCGGCGATGAGCAGTTCTTC.

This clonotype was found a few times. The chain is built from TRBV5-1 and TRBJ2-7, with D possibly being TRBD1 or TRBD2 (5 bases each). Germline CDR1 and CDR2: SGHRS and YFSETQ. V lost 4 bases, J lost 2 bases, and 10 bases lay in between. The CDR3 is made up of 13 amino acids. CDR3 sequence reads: CASSEGSTYEQYF. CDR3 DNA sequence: TGCGCCAGCAGCGAGGGGAGCACCTACGAGCAGTACTTC.

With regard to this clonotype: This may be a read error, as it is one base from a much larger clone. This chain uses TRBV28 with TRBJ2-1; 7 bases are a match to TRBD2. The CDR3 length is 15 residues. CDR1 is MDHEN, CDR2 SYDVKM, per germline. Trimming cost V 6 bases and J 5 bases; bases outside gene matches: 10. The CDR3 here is CASRVQAGTHNEQFF. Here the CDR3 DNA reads TGTGCCAGCAGAGTACAAGCGGGAACCCACAATGAGCAGTTCTTC.

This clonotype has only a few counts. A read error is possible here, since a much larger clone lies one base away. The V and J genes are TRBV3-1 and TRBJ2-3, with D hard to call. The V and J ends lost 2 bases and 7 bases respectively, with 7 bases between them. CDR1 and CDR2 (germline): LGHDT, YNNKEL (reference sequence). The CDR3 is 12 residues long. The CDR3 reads CASSQFGYTQYF. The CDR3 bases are TGTGCCAGCAGCCAATTTGGGTATACGCAGTATTTT.

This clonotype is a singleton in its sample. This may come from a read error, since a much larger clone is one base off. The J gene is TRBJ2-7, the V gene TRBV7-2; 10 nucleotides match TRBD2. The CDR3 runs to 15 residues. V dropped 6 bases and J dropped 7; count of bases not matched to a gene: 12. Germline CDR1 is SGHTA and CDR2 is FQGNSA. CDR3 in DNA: TGTGCCAGCAGGGTCAGCGGGGGGGCCTACAATGAGCAGTACTTC. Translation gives CASRVSGGAYNEQYF. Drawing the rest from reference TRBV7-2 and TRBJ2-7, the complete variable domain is GAGVSQSPSNKVTEKGKDVELRCDPISGHTALYWYRQSLGQGLEFLIYFQGNSAPDKSGLPSDRFSAERTGGSVSTLTIQRTQQEDSAVYLCASRVSGGAYNEQYFGPGTRLTVT.

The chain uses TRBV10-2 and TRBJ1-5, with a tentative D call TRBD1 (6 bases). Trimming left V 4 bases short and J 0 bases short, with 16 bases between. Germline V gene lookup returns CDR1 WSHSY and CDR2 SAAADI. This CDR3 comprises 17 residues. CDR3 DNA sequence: TGCGCCAGCAGTGTATTTCCAGGGGTCTATAGCAATCAGCCCCAGCATTTT. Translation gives CASSVFPGVYSNQPQHF.

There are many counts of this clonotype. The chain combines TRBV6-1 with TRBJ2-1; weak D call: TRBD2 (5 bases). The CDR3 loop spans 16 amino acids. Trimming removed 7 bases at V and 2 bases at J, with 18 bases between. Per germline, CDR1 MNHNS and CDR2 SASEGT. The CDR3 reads CASTVDGSTAYNEQFF. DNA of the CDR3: TGTGCCAGCACCGTTGATGGGAGTACGGCCTACAATGAGCAGTTCTTC.

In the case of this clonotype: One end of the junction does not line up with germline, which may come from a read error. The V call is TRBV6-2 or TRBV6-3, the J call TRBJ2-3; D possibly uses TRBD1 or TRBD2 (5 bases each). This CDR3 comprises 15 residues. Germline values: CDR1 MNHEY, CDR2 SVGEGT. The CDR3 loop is CTSSPPRGLADTQYF. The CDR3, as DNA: TGTACCAGCAGTCCGCCGAGGGGCTTAGCAGATACGCAGTATTTT.

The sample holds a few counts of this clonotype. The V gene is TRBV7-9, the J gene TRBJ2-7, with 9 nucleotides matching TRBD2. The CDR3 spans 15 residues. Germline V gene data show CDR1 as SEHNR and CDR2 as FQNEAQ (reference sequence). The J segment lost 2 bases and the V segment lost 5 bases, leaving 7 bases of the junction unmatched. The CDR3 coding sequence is TGTGCCAGCAGCCACCTTCTAGCGGGACCCTACGAGCAGTACTTC. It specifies CASSHLLAGPYEQYF.

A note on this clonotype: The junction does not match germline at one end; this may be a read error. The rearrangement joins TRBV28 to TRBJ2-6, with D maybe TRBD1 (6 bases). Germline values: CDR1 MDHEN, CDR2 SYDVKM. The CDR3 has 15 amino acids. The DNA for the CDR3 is TGTACCAGCAGTCCCAGGGGAACTGGGGCCAACGTCCTGACTTTC. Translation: CTSSPRGTGANVLTF. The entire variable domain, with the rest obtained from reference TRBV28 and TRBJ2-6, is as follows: DVKVTQSSRYLVKRTGEKVFLECVQDMDHENMFWYRQDPGLGLRLIYFSYDVKMKEKGDIPEGYSVSREKKERFSLILESASTNQTSMYLCTSSPRGTGANVLTFGAGSRLTVL.

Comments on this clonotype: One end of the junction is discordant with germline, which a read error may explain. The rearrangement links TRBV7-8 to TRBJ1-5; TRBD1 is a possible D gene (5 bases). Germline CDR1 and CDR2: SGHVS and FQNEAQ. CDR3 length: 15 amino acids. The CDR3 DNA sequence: TGTGCCTGCAGCCGGGGCGCAGGGTCTTCTCAGCCCCAGCATTTT. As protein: CACSRGAGSSQPQHF.

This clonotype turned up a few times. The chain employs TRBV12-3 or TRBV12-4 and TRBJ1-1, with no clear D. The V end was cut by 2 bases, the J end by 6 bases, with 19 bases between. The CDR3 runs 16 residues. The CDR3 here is CASSLTFGSLTSEAFF. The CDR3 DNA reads TGTGCCAGCAGTTTAACGTTCGGCAGTTTAACTTCTGAAGCTTTCTTT.

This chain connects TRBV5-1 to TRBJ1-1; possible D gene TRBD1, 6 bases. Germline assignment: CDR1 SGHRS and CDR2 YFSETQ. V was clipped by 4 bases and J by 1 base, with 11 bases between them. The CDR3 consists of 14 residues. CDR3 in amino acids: CASSRSTGNTEAFF. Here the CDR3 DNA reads TGCGCCAGCAGCCGCTCGACAGGGAACACTGAAGCTTTCTTT.

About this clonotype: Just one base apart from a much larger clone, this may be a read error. In DNA, the CDR3 is TGTGCCAGCAGTTTAATGGCGGGAGGTGCGGAGACCCAGTTCTTC. It yields the protein CASSLMAGGAETQFF. J is TRBJ2-1 and V is TRBV28, with 8 positions matching TRBD2. The junction had 13 bases not matched to a gene; V was cut back by 2 bases and J by 13 bases. CDR1 is MDHEN, CDR2 SYDVKM, per germline. The CDR3 sequence is 15 residues long. The full variable domain, with the rest looked up from reference TRBV28 and TRBJ2-1, is DVKVTQSSRYLVKRTGEKVFLECVQDMDHENMFWYRQDPGLGLRLIYFSYDVKMKEKGDIPEGYSVSREKKERFSLILESASTNQTSMYLCASSLMAGGAETQFFGPGTRLTVL.

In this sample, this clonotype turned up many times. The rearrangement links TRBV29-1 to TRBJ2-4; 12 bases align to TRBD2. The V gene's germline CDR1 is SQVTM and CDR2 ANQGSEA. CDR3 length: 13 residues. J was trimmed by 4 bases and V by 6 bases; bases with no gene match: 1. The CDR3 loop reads CSVGLAGKNIQYF. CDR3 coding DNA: TGCAGCGTAGGACTAGCGGGGAAAAACATTCAGTACTTC.

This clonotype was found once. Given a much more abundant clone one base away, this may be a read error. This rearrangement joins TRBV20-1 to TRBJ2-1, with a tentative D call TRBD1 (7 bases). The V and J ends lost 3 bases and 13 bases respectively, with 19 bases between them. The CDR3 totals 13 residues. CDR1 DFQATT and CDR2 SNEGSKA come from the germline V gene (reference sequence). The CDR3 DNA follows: TGCAGTGCTAGTCAGGGGGGAGGAGAGACCCAGTTCTTC. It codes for CSASQGGGETQFF.

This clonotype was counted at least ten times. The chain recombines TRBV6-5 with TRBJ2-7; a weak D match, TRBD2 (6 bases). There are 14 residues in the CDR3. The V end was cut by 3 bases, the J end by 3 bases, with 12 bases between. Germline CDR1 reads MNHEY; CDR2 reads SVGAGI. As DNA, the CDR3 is TGTGCCAGCAGTTATCGGGGGAGAGACTACGAGCAGTACTTC. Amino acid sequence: CASSYRGRDYEQYF.